This T cell receptor beta chain derives from a study of blood T cell repertoires in COVID-19. At the level of the study: Acute and convalescent COVID-19 samples came from the United States, Italy and Spain.

The CDR3 loop spans 17 amino acids. Trimming at V came to 5 bases and at J to 6 bases, leaving 14 bases not matched to a gene. Germline V gene sequence: CDR1 MNHEY, CDR2 SMNVEV (reference sequence). Generated by immunoSEQ multiplex PCR, the TCRdb table keeps only in-frame clones and is missing some. The sample lists roughly 220,000 clones, 75% to 90% occurring once. The chain joins TRBV27 to TRBJ2-2; 8 bases are a match to TRBD2. Sequenced sample: PBMCs or T cells enriched from blood (not recorded which). This clonotype originated in a woman under 30 in a cohort exposed to, infected with or recovered from COVID-19 (not recorded which). CDR3 sequence (DNA): TGTGCCAGCAGTCTACGACTAGCGATTGGGACGCCCGGGGAGCTGTTTTTT. It yields the protein CASSLRLAIGTPGELFF.